This T cell receptor (beta chain) came from a study of blood T cell repertoires in COVID-19. Study details: From the United States, Italy and Spain came samples of acute and convalescent COVID-19.

TCRdb keeps only in-frame clones here, not all; method: immunoSEQ multiplex PCR. The sample holds 200,000 or so clones, 65% to 85% seen once. The sequence derives from a woman in her thirties with acute or convalescent COVID-19. The specimen was peripheral blood.

The CDR3 reads CASSQDLSAGTDYGYTF. For the CDR3, the DNA is TGTGCCAGCAGCCAAGATTTATCCGCTGGGACAGACTATGGCTACACCTTC. The chain carries TRBV4-2 and TRBJ1-2; 7 bases are shared with TRBD1. The CDR3 length is 17 residues. CDR1 is LGHNA, CDR2 YNFKEQ, per germline. J gave up 3 bases and V 0 bases, and 10 bases lay outside the gene matches.